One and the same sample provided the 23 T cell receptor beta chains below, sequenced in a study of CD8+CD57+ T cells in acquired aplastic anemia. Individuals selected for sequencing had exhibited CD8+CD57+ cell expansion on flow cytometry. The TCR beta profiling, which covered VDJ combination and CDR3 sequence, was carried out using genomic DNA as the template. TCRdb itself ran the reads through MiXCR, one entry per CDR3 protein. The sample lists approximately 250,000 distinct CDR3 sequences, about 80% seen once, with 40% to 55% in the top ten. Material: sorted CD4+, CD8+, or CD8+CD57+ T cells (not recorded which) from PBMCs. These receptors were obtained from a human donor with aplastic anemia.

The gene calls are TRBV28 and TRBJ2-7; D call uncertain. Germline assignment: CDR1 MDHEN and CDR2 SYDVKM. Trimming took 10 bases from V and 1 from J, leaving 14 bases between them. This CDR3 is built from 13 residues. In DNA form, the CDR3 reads TGTGCCACCACCGGCACAGTTTCCTACGAGCAGTACTTC. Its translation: CATTGTVSYEQYF.

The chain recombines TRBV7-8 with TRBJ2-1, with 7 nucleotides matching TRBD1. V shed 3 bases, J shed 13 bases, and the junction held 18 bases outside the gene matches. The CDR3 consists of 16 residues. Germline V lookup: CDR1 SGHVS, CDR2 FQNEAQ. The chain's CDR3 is CASSLHRGGATSGQFF. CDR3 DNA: TGTGCCAGCAGCTTGCACAGGGGTGGGGCTACGAGCGGTCAGTTCTTC.

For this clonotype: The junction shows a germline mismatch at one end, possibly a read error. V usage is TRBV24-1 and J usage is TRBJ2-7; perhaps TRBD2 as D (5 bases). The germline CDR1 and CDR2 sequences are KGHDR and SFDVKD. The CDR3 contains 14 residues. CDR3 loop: CASSYVLGTCGRYF. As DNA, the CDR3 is TGTGCCAGCAGTTACGTGCTGGGTACTTGCGGGCGGTACTTC.

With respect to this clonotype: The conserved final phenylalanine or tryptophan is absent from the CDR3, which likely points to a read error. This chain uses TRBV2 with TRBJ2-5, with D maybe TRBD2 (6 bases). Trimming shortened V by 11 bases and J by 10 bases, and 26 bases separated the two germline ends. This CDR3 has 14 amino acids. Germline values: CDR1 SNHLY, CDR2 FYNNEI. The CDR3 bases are TGTGCCTGCGGGGTCGCGGCGACCGAAGAGCACCAGTACGGC. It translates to CACGVAATEEHQYG.

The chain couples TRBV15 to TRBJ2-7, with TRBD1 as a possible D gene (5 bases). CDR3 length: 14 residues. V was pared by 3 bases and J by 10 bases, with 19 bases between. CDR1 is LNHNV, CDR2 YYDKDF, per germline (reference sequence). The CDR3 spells CATSRGQGQDTQYF. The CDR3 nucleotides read TGTGCCACCAGCAGGGGCCAGGGTCAAGACACCCAGTACTTC.

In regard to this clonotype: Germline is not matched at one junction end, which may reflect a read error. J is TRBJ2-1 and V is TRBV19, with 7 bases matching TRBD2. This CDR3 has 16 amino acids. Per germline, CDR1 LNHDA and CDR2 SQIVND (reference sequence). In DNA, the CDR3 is TGTGCCAGTAGTATAGCTAGCGGAGCCTACAAGGATCAGCACTTCTTC. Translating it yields CASSIASGAYKDQHFF.

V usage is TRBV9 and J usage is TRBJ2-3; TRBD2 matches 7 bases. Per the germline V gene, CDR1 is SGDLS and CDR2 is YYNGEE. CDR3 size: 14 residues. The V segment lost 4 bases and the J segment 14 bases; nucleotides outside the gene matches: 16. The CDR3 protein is CASSLAGGRITTYF. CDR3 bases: TGTGCCAGCAGCTTAGCGGGTGGTCGCATAACGACGTATTTT. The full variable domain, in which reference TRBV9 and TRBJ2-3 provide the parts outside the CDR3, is DSGVTQTPKHLITATGQRVTLRCSPRSGDLSVYWYQQSLDQGLQFLIQYYNGEERAKGNILERFSAQQFPDLHSELNLSSLELGDSALYFCASSLAGGRITTYFGPGTRLTVL.

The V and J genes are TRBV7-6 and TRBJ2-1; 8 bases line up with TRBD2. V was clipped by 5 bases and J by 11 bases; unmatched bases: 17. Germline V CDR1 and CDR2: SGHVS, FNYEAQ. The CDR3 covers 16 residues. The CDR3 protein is CASSLQRGGGRAKQFF. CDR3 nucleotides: TGTGCCAGCAGCCTTCAAAGAGGCGGGGGGAGGGCTAAGCAGTTCTTC.

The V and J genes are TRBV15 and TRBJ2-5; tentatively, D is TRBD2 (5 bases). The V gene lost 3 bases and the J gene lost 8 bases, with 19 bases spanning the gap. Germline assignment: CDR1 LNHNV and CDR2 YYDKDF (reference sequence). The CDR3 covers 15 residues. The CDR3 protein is CATSSLAGPGRTQYF. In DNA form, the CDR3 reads TGTGCCACCAGCAGCTTAGCCGGCCCGGGGAGAACCCAGTACTTC.

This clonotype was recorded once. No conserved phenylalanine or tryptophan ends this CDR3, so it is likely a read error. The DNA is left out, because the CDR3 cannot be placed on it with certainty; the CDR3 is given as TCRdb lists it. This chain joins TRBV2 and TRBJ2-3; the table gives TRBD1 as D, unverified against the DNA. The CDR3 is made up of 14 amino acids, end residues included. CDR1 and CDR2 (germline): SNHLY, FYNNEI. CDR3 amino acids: CASSSGTGTQTFCP.

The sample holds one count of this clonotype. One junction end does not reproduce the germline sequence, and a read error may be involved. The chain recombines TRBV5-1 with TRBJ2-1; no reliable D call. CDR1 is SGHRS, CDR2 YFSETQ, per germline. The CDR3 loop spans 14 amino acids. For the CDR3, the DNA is TGCGCCAGCAGCTTGGCCGGTGGCTACGATGAGCAGTTCTTC. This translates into CASSLAGGYDEQFF.

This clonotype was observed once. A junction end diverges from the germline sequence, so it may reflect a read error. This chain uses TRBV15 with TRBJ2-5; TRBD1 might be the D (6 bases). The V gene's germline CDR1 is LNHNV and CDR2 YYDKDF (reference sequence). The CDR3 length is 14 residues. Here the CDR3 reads CASSRGTRQETQYF. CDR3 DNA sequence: TGTGCCAGCAGCAGGGGCACGCGGCAAGAGACCCAGTACTTC.

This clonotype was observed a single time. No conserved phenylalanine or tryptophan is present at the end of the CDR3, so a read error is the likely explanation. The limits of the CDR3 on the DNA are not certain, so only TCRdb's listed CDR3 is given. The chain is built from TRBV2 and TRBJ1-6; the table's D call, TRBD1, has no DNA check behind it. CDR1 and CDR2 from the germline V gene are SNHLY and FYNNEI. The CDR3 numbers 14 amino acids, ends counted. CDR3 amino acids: CASSQGQGGSPFHV.

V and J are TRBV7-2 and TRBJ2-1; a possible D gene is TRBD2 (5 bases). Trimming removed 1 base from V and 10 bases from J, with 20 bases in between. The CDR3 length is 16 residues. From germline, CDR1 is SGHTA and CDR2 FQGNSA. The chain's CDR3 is CASSLELTGKSEEQFF. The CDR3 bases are TGTGCCAGCAGCTTAGAACTAACCGGGAAGAGCGAAGAGCAGTTCTTC.

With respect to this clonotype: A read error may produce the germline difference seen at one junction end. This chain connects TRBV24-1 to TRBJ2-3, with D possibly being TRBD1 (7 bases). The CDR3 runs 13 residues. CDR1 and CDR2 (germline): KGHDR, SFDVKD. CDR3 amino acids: CATLAGGTREQFF. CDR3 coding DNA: TGTGCCACCTTGGCAGGGGGGACCCGGGAGCAGTTCTTT.

The DNA for the CDR3 is TGTGCCAGCAGCTTAGCCCACGGTCCAAATGAGACCCAGTACTTC. Translation: CASSLAHGPNETQYF. The chain recombines TRBV7-6 with TRBJ2-5, with D unclear. The germline V gene has CDR1 SGHVS and CDR2 FNYEAQ. The CDR3 is made up of 15 amino acids. The ends were cut back, 0 bases at V and 5 bases at J, with 13 bases in the middle.

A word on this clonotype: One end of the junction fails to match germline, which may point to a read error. The CDR3 reads CCASGDGEQDTQYF. The CDR3 coding sequence is TGTTGTGCCAGCGGGGACGGCGAGCAAGATACCCAGTATTTC. The V gene is TRBV15, the J gene TRBJ2-3, with TRBD2 matching over 7 bases. The CDR3 extends over 14 amino acids. The germline CDR1 and CDR2 sequences are LNHNV and YYDKDF (reference sequence).

The CDR3 region is CASSTTSGIHYEQYF. In DNA form, the CDR3 reads TGTGCCAGTAGTACGACTAGCGGGATCCACTACGAGCAGTACTTC. V usage is TRBV19 and J usage is TRBJ2-7, with TRBD2 matching over 11 bases. There are 15 residues in the CDR3. Trimming at V came to 4 bases and at J to 3 bases, leaving 5 bases not matched to a gene. The germline CDR1 and CDR2 sequences are LNHDA and SQIVND (reference sequence).

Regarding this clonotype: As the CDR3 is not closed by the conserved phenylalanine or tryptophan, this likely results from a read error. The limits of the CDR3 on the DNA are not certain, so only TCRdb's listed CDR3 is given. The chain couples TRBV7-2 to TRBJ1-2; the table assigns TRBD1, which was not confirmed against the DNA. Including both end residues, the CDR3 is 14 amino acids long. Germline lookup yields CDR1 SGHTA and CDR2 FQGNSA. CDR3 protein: CASSITGAPTSCTS.

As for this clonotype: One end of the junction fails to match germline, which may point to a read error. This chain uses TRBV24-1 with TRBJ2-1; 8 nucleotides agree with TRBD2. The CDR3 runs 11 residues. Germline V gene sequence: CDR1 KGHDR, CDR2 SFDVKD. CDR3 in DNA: TGTTCCACGGGGGGGGACAATGAGCAGTTCTTC. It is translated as CSTGGDNEQFF.

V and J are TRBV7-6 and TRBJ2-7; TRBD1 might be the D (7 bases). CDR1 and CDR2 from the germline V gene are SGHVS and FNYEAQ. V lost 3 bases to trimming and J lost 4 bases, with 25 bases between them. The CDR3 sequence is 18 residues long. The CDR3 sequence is CASSFAPGGTALPYEQYV. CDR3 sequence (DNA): TGTGCCAGCAGCTTTGCCCCCGGCGGGACAGCCCTCCCGTACGAGCAGTACGTC.

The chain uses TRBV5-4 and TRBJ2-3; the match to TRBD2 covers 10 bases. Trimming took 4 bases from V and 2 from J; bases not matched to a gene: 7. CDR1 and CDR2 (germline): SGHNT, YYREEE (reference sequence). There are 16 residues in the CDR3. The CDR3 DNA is TGTGCCAGCAGCCCTACTAGCGGGGATCACACAGATACGCAGTATTTT. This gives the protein CASSPTSGDHTDTQYF.

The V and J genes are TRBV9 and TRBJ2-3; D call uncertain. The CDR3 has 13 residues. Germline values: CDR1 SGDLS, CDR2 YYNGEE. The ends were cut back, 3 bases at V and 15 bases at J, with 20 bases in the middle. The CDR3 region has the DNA TGTGCCAGCAGCGACGGGTCGGATACGCAGTATTATTTT. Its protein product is CASSDGSDTQYYF.